A single sample gave rise to the 19 T cell receptor beta chains below, sequenced in a study of blood T cell repertoires in COVID-19. This table comes from immunoSEQ multiplex PCR, and its TCRdb copy is limited to in-frame clones, with some not included. The sample lists about 370,000 clones, 90% occurring once. The sequenced sample was peripheral blood. The source is a man aged 18 to 30 with active or convalescent COVID-19.

V usage is TRBV12-3 or TRBV12-4 and J usage is TRBJ1-2; no clear D. The CDR3 contains 12 residues. Trimming took 10 bases from V and 4 from J, leaving 13 bases between them. CDR3 region: CATRRAVYGYTF. CDR3 nucleotides: TGTGCCACCAGGCGGGCGGTCTATGGCTACACCTTC.

The chain uses TRBV6-2 or TRBV6-3 and TRBJ1-5; 9 bases align to TRBD1. Germline CDR1 MNHEY, CDR2 SVGEGT. With V trimmed by 4 bases and J by 7 bases, 5 bases remained unmatched. The CDR3 is 14 residues long. The CDR3 DNA sequence: TGTGCCAGCAGTTGGGGACAGGGAGTCCAGCCCCAGCATTTT. Its protein product is CASSWGQGVQPQHF.

The V gene is TRBV19, the J gene TRBJ2-1, with 8 bases identical to TRBD2. The CDR3 is 15 residues long. The V gene's germline CDR1 is LNHDA and CDR2 SQIVND (reference sequence). Trimming took 3 bases from V and 4 from J; bases not matched to a gene: 5. The CDR3 DNA is TGTGCCAGTAGTATTCTTAGCGGGACATACAATGAGCAGTTCTTC. Amino acids: CASSILSGTYNEQFF.

This clone occurred once. The chain combines TRBV28 with TRBJ1-4; D possibly corresponds to TRBD1 (6 bases). The V end lost 5 bases, the J end lost 5 bases, and 15 bases lay between the germline ends. Germline CDR1 MDHEN, CDR2 SYDVKM. This CDR3 comprises 15 residues. The CDR3 loop is CASSTRTVRNEKLFF. CDR3 nucleotide sequence: TGTGCCAGCAGTACTCGGACAGTGAGAAATGAAAAACTGTTTTTT.

The chain joins TRBV28 to TRBJ2-5; 12 bases fit TRBD1. V shed 4 bases, J shed 5 bases, and the junction held 8 bases outside the gene matches. CDR3 length equals 16 residues. Germline CDR1 is MDHEN and CDR2 is SYDVKM. CDR3 in amino acids: CASSSSGTGGRETQYF. CDR3 nucleotide sequence: TGTGCCAGCAGTTCCTCCGGGACAGGGGGCCGGGAGACCCAGTACTTC.

The CDR3 region has the DNA TGTGCCAGCAGCCCGGGGGACCAACCTTACGAGCAGTACTTC. It is translated as CASSPGDQPYEQYF. V gene TRBV9 combines with J gene TRBJ2-7; possibly TRBD2 for D (6 bases). CDR1 and CDR2 from the germline V gene are SGDLS and YYNGEE. Between the trimmed V and J ends, which lost 4 bases and 4 bases, there was a span of 15 bases. This CDR3 comprises 14 residues.

The genes are TRBV6-1 and TRBJ1-2; 9 bases are a match to TRBD1. The CDR3 sequence is 17 residues long. Losses at the gene ends were 2 bases for V and 0 bases for J; bases not matched to a gene: 7. The V gene's germline CDR1 is MNHNS and CDR2 SASEGT. This chain's CDR3 is CASSEWDRAGTNYGYTF. The CDR3 DNA is TGTGCCAGCAGTGAATGGGACAGGGCCGGTACTAACTATGGCTACACCTTC.

CDR3 in DNA: TGTGCCAGCTCACGCTCTAGGGGGGATACGCAGTATTTT. It specifies CASSRSRGDTQYF. The rearrangement uses TRBV18 and TRBJ2-3; D possibly corresponds to TRBD1 (6 bases). The CDR3 is made up of 13 amino acids. Trimming shortened V by 4 bases and J by 6 bases, and 11 bases separated the two germline ends. Germline V CDR1 and CDR2: KGHSH, LQKENI.

This rearrangement joins TRBV5-6 to TRBJ2-5; weak D call: TRBD2 (5 bases). Germline V CDR1 and CDR2: SGHDT, YYEEEE. V was pared by 2 bases and J by 4 bases, with 9 bases between. The CDR3 loop spans 13 amino acids. The CDR3 sequence: CASSFTAVETQYF. The CDR3 DNA reads TGTGCCAGCAGCTTTACAGCGGTAGAGACCCAGTACTTC.

The chain employs TRBV2 and TRBJ1-5, with D maybe TRBD1 (5 bases). Trimming took 6 bases from V and 15 from J, leaving 18 bases between them. The CDR3 extends over 12 amino acids. From germline, CDR1 is SNHLY and CDR2 FYNNEI. In nucleotides, the CDR3 is TGTGCCAGCAGCCCAGGGCCCCAGACCCCGCATTTT. Protein: CASSPGPQTPHF.

This clone was recorded once. The rearrangement links TRBV19 to TRBJ1-2; D unclear. In germline, CDR1 is LNHDA, CDR2 SQIVND (reference sequence). The V end lost 4 bases, the J end lost 5 bases, and 11 bases lay between the germline ends. The CDR3 loop spans 13 amino acids. As DNA, the CDR3 is TGTGCCAGTAGTACCCCGGTAGCGTATGGCTACACCTTC. Protein: CASSTPVAYGYTF.

The rearrangement links TRBV19 to TRBJ2-7, with a possible D match to TRBD1 (5 bases). The germline gives CDR1 LNHDA, CDR2 SQIVND (reference sequence). The CDR3 runs 14 residues. The ends were cut back, 0 bases at V and 9 bases at J, with 15 bases in the middle. The CDR3 protein is CASSIEAGNRGQYF. As DNA, the CDR3 is TGTGCCAGTAGTATAGAGGCAGGGAATCGCGGGCAGTACTTC. The entire variable domain, with the rest obtained from reference TRBV19 and TRBJ2-7, is as follows: DGGITQSPKYLFRKEGQNVTLSCEQNLNHDAMYWYRQDPGQGLRLIYYSQIVNDFQKGDIAEGYSVSREKKESFPLTVTSAQKNPTAFYLCASSIEAGNRGQYFGPGTRLTVT.

The chain uses TRBV2 and TRBJ2-7, with 11 bases identical to TRBD2. The CDR3 runs to 16 residues. CDR1 is SNHLY and CDR2 is FYNNEI in the germline V gene. V trimming: 4 bases; J trimming: 4 bases; junction bases outside the gene matches: 9. The CDR3 region is CASSGSLAGGAYEQYF. The CDR3 bases are TGTGCCAGCAGTGGGTCCTTAGCGGGAGGGGCATACGAGCAGTACTTC.

The chain combines TRBV7-2 with TRBJ1-5; D gene uncertain. Trimming removed 1 base from V and 2 bases from J, with 12 bases in between. Germline lookup yields CDR1 SGHTA and CDR2 FQGNSA. The CDR3 extends over 16 amino acids. The CDR3, as DNA: TGTGCCAGCAGCTTAGTATCGGGTAATGGCAATCAGCCCCAGCATTTT. Encoded protein: CASSLVSGNGNQPQHF. The full variable domain, in which reference TRBV7-2 and TRBJ1-5 provide the parts outside the CDR3, is GAGVSQSPSNKVTEKGKDVELRCDPISGHTALYWYRQSLGQGLEFLIYFQGNSAPDKSGLPSDRFSAERTGGSVSTLTIQRTQQEDSAVYLCASSLVSGNGNQPQHFGDGTRLSIL.

V and J are TRBV18 and TRBJ2-7; 7 nucleotides match TRBD1. This CDR3 has 15 amino acids. V lost 2 bases to trimming and J lost 12 bases; unmatched junction nucleotides: 16. The germline CDR1 and CDR2 sequences are KGHSH and LQKENI. The CDR3 DNA reads as TGTGCCAGCTCACCATCCAGGGACAGTTCTTTTGGGCCGTACTTC. This gives the protein CASSPSRDSSFGPYF.

The V and J genes are TRBV5-1 and TRBJ2-7; D possibly corresponds to TRBD1 (5 bases). This CDR3 contains 16 residues. The germline gives CDR1 SGHRS, CDR2 YFSETQ. V shed 0 bases and J shed 0 bases, with 13 bases lying between them. In nucleotides, the CDR3 is TGCGCCAGCAGCTTGGAGGGGTGGCAGAGCTCCTACGAGCAGTACTTC. Translation gives CASSLEGWQSSYEQYF. Filled out from reference TRBV5-1 and TRBJ2-7, the complete variable domain reads KAGVTQTPRYLIKTRGQQVTLSCSPISGHRSVSWYQQTPGQGLQFLFEYFSETQRNKGNFPGRFSGRQFSNSRSEMNVSTLELGDSALYLCASSLEGWQSSYEQYFGPGTRLTVT.

The chain's CDR3 is CASSLSGKGYNEQFF. The CDR3 DNA is TGTGCCAGCAGCTTATCAGGGAAGGGCTACAATGAGCAGTTCTTC. V usage is TRBV7-6 and J usage is TRBJ2-1; possible D gene TRBD1, 5 bases. Germline V gene sequence: CDR1 SGHVS, CDR2 FNYEAQ. The CDR3 is 15 residues long. The V end was cut by 2 bases, the J end by 3 bases, with 11 bases between.

This sequence joins TRBV28 and TRBJ2-3, with TRBD2 matching over 10 bases. With 3 bases clipped from V and 7 bases from J, the junction kept 7 bases outside the gene matches. This CDR3 comprises 15 residues. CDR1 is MDHEN and CDR2 is SYDVKM in the germline V gene. The CDR3, as DNA: TGTGCCAGCAGTTTCAGAGCGGGGGGGCCGAATACGCAGTATTTT. It is translated as CASSFRAGGPNTQYF.

The chain combines TRBV27 with TRBJ1-3, with D perhaps TRBD1 (5 bases). This CDR3 has 14 residues. CDR1 is MNHEY, CDR2 SMNVEV, per germline (reference sequence). Trimming took off 6 bases at V and 4 bases at J, with 13 bases between the two ends. CDR3 DNA: TGTGCCAGCAGGGGACTTGGGATGGGAAACACCATATATTTT. This sequence encodes CASRGLGMGNTIYF.